The T cell receptor (beta chain) under discussion was sequenced for a study of early T cells in non-severe SARS-CoV-2 infection. Whole-study context: Unpaired chains resulted from sequencing bulk RNA of unsorted whole blood.

Researchers attached unique molecular identifiers to individual cDNA molecules. One entry per CDR3 protein, called by TCRdb with MiXCR from the 5' RACE reads. The sample lists about 30,000 distinct CDR3 sequences; 3.9% were seen once. Study-level points and caveats: Anti-spike CD8 specificities were favored by VDJdb matching, whose results missed private and CD4 specificities.

The sample holds many counts of this clonotype. Its antigen remains unknown. The germline gives CDR1 KGHSH, CDR2 LQKENI. This CDR3 spans 13 amino acids. Deletions cut 2 bases from V and 9 bases from J, with 13 bases between. The sample comprised whole blood. V is TRBV18 and J is TRBJ1-2; D unclear. The receptor was derived from an adult who was a healthcare worker with PCR-confirmed SARS-CoV-2 infection or an uninfected control (not recorded which). CDR3 sequence (DNA): TGTGCCAGCTCACCATACTCCGGACCCAGCTACACCTTC. Translating it yields CASSPYSGPSYTF.